This T cell receptor beta chain was captured in a study of blood T cell repertoires in COVID-19. Original processing notes: Reference gene primer amplification gave nucleated cell count estimates. Generated by immunoSEQ multiplex PCR, the TCRdb table keeps only in-frame clones and is missing some. That table is the source of V, J and clone size, and D and trimming were worked out from the DNA. The sample contains about 65,000 clones, approximately 80% of which appear only once. The germline V gene encodes CDR1 WSHSY and CDR2 SAAADI. V was clipped by 8 bases and J by 8 bases, with 21 bases between them. There are 14 residues in the CDR3.

The sequenced sample was peripheral blood. This sequence joins TRBV10-2 and TRBJ1-2, with D possibly being TRBD1 (6 bases). This receptor was taken from a man older than 75 with acute or convalescent COVID-19. The CDR3 coding sequence is TGCGCCAGCGGAGGACAGACGGACCGAGAAGGCTACACCTTC. It specifies CASGGQTDREGYTF.